This TCR beta chain was identified during a study of early T cells in non-severe SARS-CoV-2 infection. Study as a whole: The input, bulk RNA from unsorted whole blood, was sequenced, and chains were unpaired.

Overall study results and limits: Missing private and CD4 specificities, VDJdb matching favored anti-spike CD8 responses.

Unique molecular identifiers were attached to individual cDNA molecules. TCRdb ran MiXCR on the 5' RACE reads and lists one entry per CDR3 protein. The sample holds fewer than 80,000 distinct CDR3 sequences, 9% to 15% seen once. In its sample, this clonotype was seen many times. Antigen: not known. CDR1 MNHEY and CDR2 SVGAGI come from the germline V gene. Between the trimmed V and J ends, which lost 2 bases and 5 bases, there was a span of 18 bases. The CDR3 sequence is 17 residues long. The source material was whole blood. This rearrangement joins TRBV6-5 to TRBJ2-2; TRBD1 or TRBD2 may be the D gene (5 bases each). This sequence was found in an adult who was a healthcare worker with PCR-confirmed SARS-CoV-2 infection or an uninfected control (not recorded which). The DNA of the CDR3 is TGTGCCAGCAGTTACGGCTCCGCGGACGAGGGGACCGGGGAGCTGTTTTTT. It is translated as CASSYGSADEGTGELFF.